The clone carrying this T cell receptor beta chain came up a few times. Its antigen is unidentified. From germline, CDR1 is DFQATT and CDR2 SNEGSKA (reference sequence). The CDR3 has 15 amino acids. V lost 3 bases and J 7 bases, leaving 16 bases between the germline ends. The sample belongs to a study of response to subunit inactivated influenza vaccine. Regarding the study as a whole: The authors suggested that every seasonal influenza vaccination recruits few new T cells.

TCRdb independently ran MiXCR on the RT-PCR reads; one entry per CDR3 protein. The table shows approximately 530,000 distinct CDR3 sequences, with roughly 13% occurring only once. This sequence was found in a man in his fifties who received an inactivated influenza vaccine. Sequenced here: PBMCs from blood, sampled about 40 days after vaccination. This chain joins TRBV20-1 and TRBJ1-6, with TRBD1 as a possible D gene (5 bases). The CDR3 is CSASRLSGRNSPLHF. CDR3 DNA: TGCAGTGCTAGCCGGTTATCGGGACGGAATTCACCCCTCCACTTT.